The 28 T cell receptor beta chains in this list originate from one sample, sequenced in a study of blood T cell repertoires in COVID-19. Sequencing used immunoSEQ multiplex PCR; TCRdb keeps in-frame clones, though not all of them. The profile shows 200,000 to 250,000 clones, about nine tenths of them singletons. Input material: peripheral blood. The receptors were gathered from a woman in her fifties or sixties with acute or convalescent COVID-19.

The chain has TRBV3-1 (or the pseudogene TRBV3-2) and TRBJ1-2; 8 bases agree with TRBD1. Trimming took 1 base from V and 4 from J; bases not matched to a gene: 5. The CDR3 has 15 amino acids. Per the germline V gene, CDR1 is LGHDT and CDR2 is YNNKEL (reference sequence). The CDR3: CASSQGPGGSYGYTF. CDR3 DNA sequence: TGTGCCAGCAGCCAAGGTCCAGGGGGCAGCTATGGCTACACCTTC.

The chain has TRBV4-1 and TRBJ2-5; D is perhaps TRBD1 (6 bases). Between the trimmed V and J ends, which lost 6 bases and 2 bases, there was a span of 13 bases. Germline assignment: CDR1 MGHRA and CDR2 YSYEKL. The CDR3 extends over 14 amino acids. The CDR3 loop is CASSPPTGQETQYF. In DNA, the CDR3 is TGCGCCAGCAGTCCCCCGACAGGTCAAGAGACCCAGTACTTC.

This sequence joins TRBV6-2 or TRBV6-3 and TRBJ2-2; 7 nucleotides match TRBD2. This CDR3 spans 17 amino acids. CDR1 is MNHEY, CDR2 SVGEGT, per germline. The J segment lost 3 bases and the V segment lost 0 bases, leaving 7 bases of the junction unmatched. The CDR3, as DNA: TGTGCCAGCAGTTACTCAACGCGGGAGATGGACACCGGGGAGCTGTTTTTT. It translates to CASSYSTREMDTGELFF.

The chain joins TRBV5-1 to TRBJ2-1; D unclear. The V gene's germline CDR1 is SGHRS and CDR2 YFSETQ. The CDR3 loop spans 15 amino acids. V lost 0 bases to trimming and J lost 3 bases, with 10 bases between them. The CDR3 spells CASSLGIDFYNEQFF. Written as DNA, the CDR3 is TGCGCCAGCAGCTTGGGTATAGATTTCTACAATGAGCAGTTCTTC.

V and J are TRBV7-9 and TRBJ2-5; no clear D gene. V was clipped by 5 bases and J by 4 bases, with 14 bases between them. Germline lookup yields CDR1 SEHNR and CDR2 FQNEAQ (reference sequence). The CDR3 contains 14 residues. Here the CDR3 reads CASSPISGRETQYF. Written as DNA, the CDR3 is TGTGCCAGCAGCCCCATTTCAGGCAGAGAGACCCAGTACTTC.

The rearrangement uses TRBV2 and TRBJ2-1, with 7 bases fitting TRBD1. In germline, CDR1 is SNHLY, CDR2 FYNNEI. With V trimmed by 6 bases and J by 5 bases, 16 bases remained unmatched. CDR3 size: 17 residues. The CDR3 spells CASSSSQTGLGDNEQFF. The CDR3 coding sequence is TGTGCCAGCAGCTCCTCCCAGACAGGGTTGGGGGACAATGAGCAGTTCTTC.

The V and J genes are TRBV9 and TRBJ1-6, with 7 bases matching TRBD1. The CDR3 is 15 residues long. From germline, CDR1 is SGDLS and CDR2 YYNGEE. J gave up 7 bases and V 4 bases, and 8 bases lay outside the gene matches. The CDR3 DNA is TGTGCCAGCAGCTCCCAGGGACAGCTCAATTCACCCCTCCACTTT. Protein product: CASSSQGQLNSPLHF.

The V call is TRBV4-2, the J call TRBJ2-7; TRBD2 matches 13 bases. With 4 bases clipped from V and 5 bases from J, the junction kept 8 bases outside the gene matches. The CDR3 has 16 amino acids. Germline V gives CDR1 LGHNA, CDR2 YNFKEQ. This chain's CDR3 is CASSRELAGGFNEQYF. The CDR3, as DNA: TGTGCCAGCAGCCGAGAACTAGCGGGGGGGTTCAACGAGCAGTACTTC.

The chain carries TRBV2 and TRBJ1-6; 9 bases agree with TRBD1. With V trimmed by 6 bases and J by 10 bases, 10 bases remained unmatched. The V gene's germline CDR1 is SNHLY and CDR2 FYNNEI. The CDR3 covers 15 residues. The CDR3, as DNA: TGTGCCAGCAGCGCCCGGGACAGGGTAGGATCACCCCTCCACTTT. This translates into CASSARDRVGSPLHF. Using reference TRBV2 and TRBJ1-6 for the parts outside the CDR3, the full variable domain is EPEVTQTPSHQVTQMGQEVILRCVPISNHLYFYWYRQILGQKVEFLVSFYNNEISEKSEIFDDQFSVERPDGSNFTLKIRSTKLEDSAMYFCASSARDRVGSPLHFGNGTRLTVT.

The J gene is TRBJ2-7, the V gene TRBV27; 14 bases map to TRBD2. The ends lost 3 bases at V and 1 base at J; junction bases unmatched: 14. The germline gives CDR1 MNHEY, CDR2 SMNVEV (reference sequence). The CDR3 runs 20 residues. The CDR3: CASSLRVNPGTSGSSYEQYF. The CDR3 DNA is TGTGCCAGCAGTTTGAGGGTGAATCCCGGGACTAGCGGGAGTTCCTACGAGCAGTACTTC.

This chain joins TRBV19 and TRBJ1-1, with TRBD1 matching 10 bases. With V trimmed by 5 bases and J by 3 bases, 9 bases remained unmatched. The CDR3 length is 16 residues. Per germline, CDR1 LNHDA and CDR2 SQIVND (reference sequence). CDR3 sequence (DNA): TGTGCCAGTAGTTCCCCGACAGGGGGCAGGGACACTGAAGCTTTCTTT. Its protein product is CASSSPTGGRDTEAFF.

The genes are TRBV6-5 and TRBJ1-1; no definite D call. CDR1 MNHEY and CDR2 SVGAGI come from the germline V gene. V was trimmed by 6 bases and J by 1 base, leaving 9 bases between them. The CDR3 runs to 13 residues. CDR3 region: CASRRGENTEAFF. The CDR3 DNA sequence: TGTGCCAGCAGGAGAGGAGAGAACACTGAAGCTTTCTTT.

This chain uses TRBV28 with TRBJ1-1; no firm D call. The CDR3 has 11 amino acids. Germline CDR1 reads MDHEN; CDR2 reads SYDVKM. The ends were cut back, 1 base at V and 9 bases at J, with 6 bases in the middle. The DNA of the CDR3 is TGTGCCAGCAGTTTATCACTTCAAGCTTTCTTT. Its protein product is CASSLSLQAFF.

As DNA, the CDR3 is TGTGCCAGCAGTACAAGACAGGGATCCTACGAGCAGTACTTC. Protein sequence: CASSTRQGSYEQYF. This chain connects TRBV6-2 or TRBV6-3 to TRBJ2-7, with 7 bases identical to TRBD1. The CDR3 has 14 amino acids. J was trimmed by 1 base and V by 5 bases; bases with no gene match: 5. Per germline, CDR1 MNHEY and CDR2 SVGEGT.

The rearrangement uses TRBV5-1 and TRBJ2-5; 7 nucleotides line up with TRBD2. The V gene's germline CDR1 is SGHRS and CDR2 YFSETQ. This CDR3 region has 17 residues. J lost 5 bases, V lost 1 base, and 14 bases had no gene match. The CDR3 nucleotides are TGCGCCAGCAGCTTGAGAGCGAGCGGGAAATTGCACGAGACCCAGTACTTC. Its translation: CASSLRASGKLHETQYF. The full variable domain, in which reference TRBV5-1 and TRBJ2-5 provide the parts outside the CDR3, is KAGVTQTPRYLIKTRGQQVTLSCSPISGHRSVSWYQQTPGQGLQFLFEYFSETQRNKGNFPGRFSGRQFSNSRSEMNVSTLELGDSALYLCASSLRASGKLHETQYFGPGTRLLVL.

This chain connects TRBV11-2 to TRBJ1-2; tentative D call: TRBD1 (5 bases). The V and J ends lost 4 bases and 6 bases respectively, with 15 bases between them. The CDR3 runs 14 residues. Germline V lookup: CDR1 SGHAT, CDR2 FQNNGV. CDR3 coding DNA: TGTGCCAGCAGCTACACCAGCCTCAGGGATGGCTACACCTTC. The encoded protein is CASSYTSLRDGYTF.

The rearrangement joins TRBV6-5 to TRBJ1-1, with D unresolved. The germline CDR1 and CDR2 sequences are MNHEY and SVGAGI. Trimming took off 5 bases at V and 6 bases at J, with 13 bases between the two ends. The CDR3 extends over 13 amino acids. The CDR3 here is CASSTERAAEAFF. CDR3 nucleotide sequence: TGTGCCAGCAGTACCGAGAGGGCAGCTGAAGCTTTCTTT.

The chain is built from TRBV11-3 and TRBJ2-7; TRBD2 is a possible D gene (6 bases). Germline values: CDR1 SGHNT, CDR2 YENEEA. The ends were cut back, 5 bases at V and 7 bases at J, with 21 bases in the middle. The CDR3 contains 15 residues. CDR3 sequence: CASSRDSGTSREQYF. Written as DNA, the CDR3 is TGTGCCAGCAGCCGGGACTCCGGGACGTCGAGGGAGCAGTACTTC.

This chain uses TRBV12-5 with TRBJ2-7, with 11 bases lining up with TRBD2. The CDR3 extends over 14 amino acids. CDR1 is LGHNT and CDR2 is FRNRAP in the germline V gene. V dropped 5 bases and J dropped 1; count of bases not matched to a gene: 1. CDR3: CASGRTSGSYEQYF. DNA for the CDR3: TGTGCTAGTGGTAGGACTAGCGGGTCCTACGAGCAGTACTTC.

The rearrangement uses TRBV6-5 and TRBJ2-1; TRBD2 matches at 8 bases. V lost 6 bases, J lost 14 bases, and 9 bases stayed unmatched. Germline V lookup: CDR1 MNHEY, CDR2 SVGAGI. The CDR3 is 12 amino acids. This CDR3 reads CASRGGRGGEFF. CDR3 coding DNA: TGTGCCAGCAGGGGCGGACGGGGGGGCGAGTTCTTC.

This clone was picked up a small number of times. The CDR3 here is CAISVLAETGELFF. Written as DNA, the CDR3 is TGTGCCATCTCTGTGCTAGCTGAAACCGGGGAGCTGTTTTTT. The rearrangement uses TRBV10-3 and TRBJ2-2, with D maybe TRBD2 (5 bases). The CDR3 length is 14 residues. Germline CDR1 and CDR2: ENHRY and SYGVKD. Between the trimmed V and J ends, which lost 8 bases and 5 bases, there was a span of 15 bases.

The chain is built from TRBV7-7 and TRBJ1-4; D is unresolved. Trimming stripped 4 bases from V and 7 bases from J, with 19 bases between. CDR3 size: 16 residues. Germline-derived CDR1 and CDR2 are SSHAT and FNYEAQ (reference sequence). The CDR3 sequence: CASSSHPPQSGEKLFF. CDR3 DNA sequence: TGTGCCAGCAGCTCCCATCCCCCACAAAGCGGTGAAAAACTGTTTTTT.

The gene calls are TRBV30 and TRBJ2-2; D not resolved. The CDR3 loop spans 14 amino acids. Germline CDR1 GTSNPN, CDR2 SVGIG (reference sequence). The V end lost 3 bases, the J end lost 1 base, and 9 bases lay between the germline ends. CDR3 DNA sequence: TGTGCCTGGAGAGCTAGTAGGAACACCGGGGAGCTGTTTTTT. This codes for CAWRASRNTGELFF.

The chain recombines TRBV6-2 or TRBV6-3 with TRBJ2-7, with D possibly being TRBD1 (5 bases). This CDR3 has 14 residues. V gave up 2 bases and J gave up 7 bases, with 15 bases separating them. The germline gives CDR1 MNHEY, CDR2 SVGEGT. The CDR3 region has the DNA TGTGCCAGCAGTTACGCGTTTGGGGCCAGAGAGCAGTACTTC. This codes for CASSYAFGAREQYF.

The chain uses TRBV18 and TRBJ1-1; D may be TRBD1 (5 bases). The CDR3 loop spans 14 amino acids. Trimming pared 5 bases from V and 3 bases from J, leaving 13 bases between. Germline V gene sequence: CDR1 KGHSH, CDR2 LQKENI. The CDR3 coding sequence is TGTGCCAGCTCAATACAGGTCGGAGACACTGAAGCTTTCTTT. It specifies CASSIQVGDTEAFF.

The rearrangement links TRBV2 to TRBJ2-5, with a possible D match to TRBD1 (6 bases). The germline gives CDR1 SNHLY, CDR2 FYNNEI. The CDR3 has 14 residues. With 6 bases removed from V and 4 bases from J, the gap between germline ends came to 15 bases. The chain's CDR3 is CASSAVRRGETQYF. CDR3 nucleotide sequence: TGTGCCAGCAGCGCTGTTCGCAGGGGAGAGACCCAGTACTTC.

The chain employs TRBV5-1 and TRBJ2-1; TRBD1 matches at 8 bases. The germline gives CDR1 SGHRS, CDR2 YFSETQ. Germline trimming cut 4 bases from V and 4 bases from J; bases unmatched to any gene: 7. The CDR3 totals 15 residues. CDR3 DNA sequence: TGCGCCAGCAGCCTCCGGGACAGGTTATACAATGAGCAGTTCTTC. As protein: CASSLRDRLYNEQFF.

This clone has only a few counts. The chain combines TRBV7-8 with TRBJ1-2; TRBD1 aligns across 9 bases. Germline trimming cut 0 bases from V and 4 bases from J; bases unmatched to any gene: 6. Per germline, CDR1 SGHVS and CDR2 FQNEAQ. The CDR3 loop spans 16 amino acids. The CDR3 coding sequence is TGTGCCAGCAGCTTAGCCACAGGGGGCGATGGCTATGGCTACACCTTC. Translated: CASSLATGGDGYGYTF.